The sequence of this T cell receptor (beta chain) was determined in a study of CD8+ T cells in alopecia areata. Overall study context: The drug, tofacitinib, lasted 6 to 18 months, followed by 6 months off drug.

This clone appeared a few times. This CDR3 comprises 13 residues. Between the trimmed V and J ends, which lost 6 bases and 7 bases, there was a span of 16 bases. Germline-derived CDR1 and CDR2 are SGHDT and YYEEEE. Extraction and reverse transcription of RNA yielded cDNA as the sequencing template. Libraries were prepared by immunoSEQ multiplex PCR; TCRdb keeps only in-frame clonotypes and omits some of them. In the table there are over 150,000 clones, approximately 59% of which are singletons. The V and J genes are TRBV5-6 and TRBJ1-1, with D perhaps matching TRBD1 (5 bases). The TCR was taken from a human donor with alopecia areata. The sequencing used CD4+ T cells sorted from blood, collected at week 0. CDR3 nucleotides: TGTGCCAGCAACGTCGAGGGGCGCGGTGAAGCTTTCTTT. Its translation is CASNVEGRGEAFF.